A single sample gave rise to the 10 T cell receptor beta chains below, sequenced in a study of OX40 agonist ivuxolimab in advanced cancers. Here immunoSEQ multiplex PCR was the method, and the copy in TCRdb shows in-frame clones only, minus some. The sample shows some 79,000 clones, 88% of them seen only once. Sequenced material: CD4+ or CD8+ T cells sorted from blood, taken in a trial of the OX40 agonist ivuxolimab. Receptor source: an adult with an advanced solid tumor such as melanoma, head and neck, liver or kidney cancer.

CDR3 sequence (DNA): TGTGCCAGCTCACCAAGGACAGACCACAATGAGCAGTTCTTC. The encoded protein is CASSPRTDHNEQFF. The V call is TRBV18, the J call TRBJ2-1, with D possibly TRBD1 on 6 matching bases. V was shortened by 2 bases and J by 5 bases, with 10 bases between the two germline ends. Germline lookup yields CDR1 KGHSH and CDR2 LQKENI. The CDR3 has 14 amino acids.

The chain uses TRBV6-1 and TRBJ1-1, with D unresolved. Trimming took 7 bases from V and 2 from J, leaving 11 bases between them. The CDR3 runs 13 residues. Germline V gene sequence: CDR1 MNHNS, CDR2 SASEGT. CDR3 amino acids: CASKGRRNTEAFF. The CDR3 bases are TGTGCCAGCAAAGGACGGAGAAACACTGAAGCTTTCTTT.

This clone was observed once. V is TRBV6-6 and J is TRBJ1-5, with no clear D. Germline lookup yields CDR1 MNHNY and CDR2 SVGAGI (reference sequence). The V end lost 10 bases, the J end lost 0 bases, and 16 bases lay between the germline ends. The CDR3 has 15 amino acids. The CDR3 sequence is CATLRAGNSNQPQHF. In nucleotides, the CDR3 is TGTGCCACCCTTCGTGCGGGTAATAGCAATCAGCCCCAGCATTTT.

The chain employs TRBV7-9 and TRBJ2-1; D tentatively fits TRBD1 or TRBD2 (5 bases each). This CDR3 region has 15 residues. V dropped 5 bases and J dropped 5 bases, with 16 bases sitting between them. The germline CDR1 and CDR2 sequences are SEHNR and FQNEAQ (reference sequence). In DNA, the CDR3 is TGTGCCAGCAGCCTCAGGGAGATATTAAACAATGAGCAGTTCTTC. As protein: CASSLREILNNEQFF.

The count of this clone is one. This chain links TRBV4-1 with TRBJ2-2, with TRBD2 as a possible D gene (7 bases). The CDR3 runs 15 residues. CDR1 MGHRA and CDR2 YSYEKL come from the germline V gene. The V end lost 4 bases, the J end lost 7 bases, and 16 bases lay between the germline ends. The CDR3 DNA reads TGCGCCAGCAGCCGGGCGGGGGCGCTTAGCGGGGAGCTGTTTTTT. Protein product: CASSRAGALSGELFF.

The chain has TRBV18 and TRBJ2-7; 10 positions agree with TRBD1. The CDR3 length is 14 residues. Per the germline V gene, CDR1 is KGHSH and CDR2 is LQKENI. Germline trimming cut 4 bases from V and 0 bases from J; bases unmatched to any gene: 0. The CDR3 sequence: CASSRDRGSYEQYF. DNA of the CDR3: TGTGCCAGCTCACGGGACAGGGGCTCCTACGAGCAGTACTTC. The full variable domain, in which reference TRBV18 and TRBJ2-7 provide the parts outside the CDR3, is NAGVMQNPRHLVRRRGQEARLRCSPMKGHSHVYWYRQLPEEGLKFMVYLQKENIIDESGMPKERFSAEFPKEGPSILRIQQVVRGDSAAYFCASSRDRGSYEQYFGPGTRLTVT.

V and J are TRBV30 and TRBJ1-5; no reliable D call. V was clipped by 2 bases and J by 0 bases, with 14 bases between them. This CDR3 has 16 residues. Germline V gives CDR1 GTSNPN, CDR2 SVGIG (reference sequence). This CDR3 is CAWSPSTPNSNQPQHF. DNA of the CDR3: TGTGCCTGGAGTCCGTCGACACCCAATAGCAATCAGCCCCAGCATTTT.

V and J are TRBV6-5 and TRBJ1-2; D is possibly TRBD1 (6 bases). The V end lost 0 bases, the J end lost 2 bases, and 7 bases lay between the germline ends. The CDR3 is 14 amino acids. The V gene's germline CDR1 is MNHEY and CDR2 SVGAGI. The CDR3 coding sequence is TGTGCCAGCAGTTACTCAGGGGGGAACTATGGCTACACCTTC. Protein sequence: CASSYSGGNYGYTF.

The rearrangement links TRBV11-2 to TRBJ1-1; D ambiguous. V was pared by 4 bases and J by 3 bases, with 18 bases between. The CDR3 totals 16 residues. Germline V gene data show CDR1 as SGHAT and CDR2 as FQNNGV. This CDR3 reads CASSWVGGPEDTEAFF. The CDR3 nucleotides are TGTGCCAGCAGCTGGGTGGGTGGACCAGAAGACACTGAAGCTTTCTTT.

The rearrangement joins TRBV7-6 to TRBJ2-2, with D perhaps matching TRBD2 (5 bases). The CDR3 contains 17 residues. Germline CDR1 reads SGHVS; CDR2 reads FNYEAQ. V was clipped by 1 base and J by 5 bases, with 17 bases between them. As DNA, the CDR3 is TGTGCCAGCAGCTTAGTCGCGTCTAGCCCCGAGACCGGGGAGCTGTTTTTT. Protein product: CASSLVASSPETGELFF.